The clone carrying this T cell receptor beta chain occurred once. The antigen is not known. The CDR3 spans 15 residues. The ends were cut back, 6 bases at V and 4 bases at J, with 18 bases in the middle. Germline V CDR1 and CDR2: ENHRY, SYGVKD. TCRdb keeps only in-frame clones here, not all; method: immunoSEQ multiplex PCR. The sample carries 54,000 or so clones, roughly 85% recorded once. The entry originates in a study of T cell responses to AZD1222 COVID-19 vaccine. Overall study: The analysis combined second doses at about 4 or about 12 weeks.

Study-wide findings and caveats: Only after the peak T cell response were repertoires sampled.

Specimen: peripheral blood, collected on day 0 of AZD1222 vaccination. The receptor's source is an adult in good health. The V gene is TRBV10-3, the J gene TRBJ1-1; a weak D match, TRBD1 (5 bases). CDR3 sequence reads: CAIREAGYLGTEAFF. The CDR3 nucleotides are TGTGCCATCAGGGAAGCAGGGTACTTAGGCACTGAAGCTTTCTTT.